This T cell receptor beta chain was sequenced in a study of Tregs in tolerant kidney transplant recipients (dated by TCRdb to about 2019). Regarding the study in general: Additional Treg samples were obtained from a roughly 3-day mixed lymphocyte reaction with belatacept, in some cases followed by a roughly 5-day donor restimulation, before recipient CD4+CD25+CD127- cells were sorted. During sorting of primary belatacept mixed lymphocyte reaction cultures, recipient cells were distinguished from donor cells with antibodies. TCRbeta repertoire sequencing was used in 3 healthy controls to compare several methods for expanding Tregs specific for an allogeneic donor. Before combined kidney and bone marrow transplantation, this study identified donor-specific regulatory T cells using TCRbeta sequencing and then followed those same cells after transplant. The paper as a whole reports these results and caveats: The study was constrained by small patient numbers, and validation of the findings is required in larger populations and under other immunosuppression protocols. Biological reproducibility was not directly addressed, though technical replication error appeared minimal. Expanding Tregs with activated donor B cells appeared to identify the most biologically relevant and donor-specific TCRbeta repertoire.

Blood from healthy controls was obtained either from healthy volunteers or as purchased buffy coats. Healthy control blood was processed to PBMCs with a Ficoll density gradient and then cryopreserved, whereas patient PBMCs were collected both before and after transplant. For TCRbeta CDR3 sequencing, genomic DNA from the sorted cells was extracted using the QIAGEN DNeasy Blood and Tissue Kit. Through immunoSEQ, high-throughput TCRbeta CDR3 sequencing was done commercially, including PCR amplification with internal controls and bias correction. Turning to the authors' computational methods: Unique productive TCRbeta sequences were defined by CDR3 nucleotide sequence when primers matched and otherwise by CDR3 amino acid sequence together with Vbeta and Jbeta genes. A sequence counted as donor-reactive if, in CFSE-low cells, the sequence had a frequency of at least 0.01% and was expanded at least 5-fold compared with unstimulated cells. Repertoire divergence was quantified by Jensen-Shannon divergence using the top 100 TCRbeta sequences ranked by frequency. For samples with multiple sequencing runs, sorting error was corrected separately for each run before the runs were pooled. TCRdb limited this immuneACCESS table to in-frame rearrangements with V and J called. A share of clones is missing; checked studies link under half to unresolved V genes, and the rest is unexplained. From that table come the V and J calls and clone size; the DNA was used to work out D and trimming. This sample has 15,000 to 20,000 clones in its table, and 61% of those were observed once. In total, the top ten clones hold roughly 3.2% of the sample.

A remark on this clone: Which antigen it targets is not known. No much larger clone is present one base from it, and per-base qualities are unavailable.

V is clipped by 4 bases and J by 4 bases, and the sequence between their germline boundaries is 10 bases long. From the cysteine up to the phenylalanine, the CDR3 has a length of 13 residues. CDR3 DNA is the only sequence kept; it has 39 bases, read in frame from the first base. The germline V gene gives CDR1 as KGHSH and CDR2 as LQKENI. In this chain, TRBV18 is recombined with TRBJ1-1; no D gene is confidently identified. This sequence originates from a human donor in good health. Material for sequencing was Tregs from blood cultured with allogeneic cells. For the CDR3, the sequence is CASSQGVSTEAFF. The nucleotides are TGTGCCAGCTCACAGGGAGTGAGCACTGAAGCTTTCTTT.